This TCR beta chain was observed in a study of blood T cell repertoires in COVID-19. The wider study: Specimens from acute and convalescent COVID-19 originated in the United States, Italy and Spain. In each case, the material was cDNA or gDNA derived from T cells, B-cell-depleted T cells, or PBMCs.

J was trimmed by 1 base and V by 6 bases; bases with no gene match: 6. In germline, CDR1 is WNHNN, CDR2 SYGVQD (reference sequence). This CDR3 has 18 amino acids. The authors' processing: Reference gene primer amplification gave estimated nucleated cell counts. Libraries were prepared by immunoSEQ multiplex PCR; TCRdb keeps only in-frame clonotypes and omits some of them. The V and J calls and clone size were taken over from that table, and D and trimming were inferred from the DNA. Among about 270,000 clones listed, roughly 88% were seen once. The chain uses TRBV10-1 and TRBJ2-2; 15 nucleotides align to TRBD2. Input material: peripheral blood. The source is a woman in her seventies with acute or convalescent COVID-19. The CDR3 region has the DNA TGCGCCAGCAGCGCGGGACTAGCGGGGGGTCTGAACACCGGGGAGCTGTTTTTT. It is translated as CASSAGLAGGLNTGELFF.